The rows below give T cell receptor beta chains drawn from one sample of a study of T cells in Graves' hyperthyroidism and ophthalmopathy. TCRdb re-derived calls from the multiplex PCR reads in MiXCR, one entry per CDR3 protein. The data contain 500,000 to 800,000 distinct CDR3 sequences, about 45% of them singletons. The sample consisted of peripheral blood or thyroid tissue (not recorded which). Receptors were obtained from an adult man with Graves' disease, either hyperthyroidism or ophthalmopathy (not recorded which). CDR3s include the opening cysteine and the closing phenylalanine or tryptophan. D genes are given only for firm matches. Clone size, where shown, is once, few, many, or a class for clones that have expanded.

clone size: NA
J gene: TRBJ1-1
V gene: TRBV7-9
D gene: NA
CDR3 DNA: TGTGCCAGCAGCCAAGATATCGGGGGGGGGGACACTGAAGCTTTCTTT
CDR3 protein: CASSQDIGGGDTEAFF

clone size: NA
J gene: TRBJ1-1
V gene: TRBV25-1
D gene: NA
CDR3 DNA: TGTGCCAGCTCACCACGATCGACAAGCACTGAAGCTTTCTTT
CDR3 protein: CASSPRSTSTEAFF

clone size: few
J gene: TRBJ1-3
V gene: TRBV30
D gene: NA
CDR3 DNA: TGTGCCTGGAGTGTCGGCGGAAACACCATATATTTT
CDR3 protein: CAWSVGGNTIYF

clone size: NA
J gene: TRBJ1-6
V gene: TRBV20-1
D gene: NA
CDR3 DNA: TGCAGTGCTGTTAAGTCCACCAGCTCCTATAATTCACCCCTCCACTTT
CDR3 protein: CSAVKSTSSYNSPLHF

clone size: NA
J gene: TRBJ2-2
V gene: TRBV2
D gene: TRBD1
CDR3 DNA: TGTGCCAGCAGTGAAGGGACAGGGCTTGTCACCGGGGAGCTGTTTTTT
CDR3 protein: CASSEGTGLVTGELFF

clone size: many
J gene: TRBJ2-7
V gene: TRBV20-1
D gene: NA
CDR3 DNA: TGCAGTGCTAACGGAGGGGACTACGAGCAGTACTTC
CDR3 protein: CSANGGDYEQYF

clone size: NA
J gene: TRBJ2-3
V gene: TRBV29-1
D gene: NA
CDR3 DNA: TGCAGCGCCTCGGGGAGGTCGGATACGCAGTATTTT
CDR3 protein: CSASGRSDTQYF

clone size: NA
J gene: TRBJ1-5
V gene: TRBV15
D gene: TRBD1
CDR3 DNA: TGTGCCACCAGCACGACAGGGGGACTGCATGATCAGCCCCAGCATTTT
CDR3 protein: CATSTTGGLHDQPQHF

clone size: NA
J gene: TRBJ2-7
V gene: TRBV29-1
D gene: TRBD1
CDR3 DNA: TGCAGCGTTGACGACAGGGGGCTCTACGAGCAGTACTTC
CDR3 protein: CSVDDRGLYEQYF

clone size: many
J gene: TRBJ1-3
V gene: TRBV2
D gene: NA
CDR3 DNA: TGTGCCAGCAGTGAGAACAGGGGAAACACCATATATTTT
CDR3 protein: CASSENRGNTIYF

clone size: few
J gene: TRBJ2-7
V gene: TRBV6-5
D gene: NA
CDR3 DNA: TGTGCCAGTTACAGGGTCCACTACGAGCAGTACTTC
CDR3 protein: CASYRVHYEQYF

clone size: many
J gene: TRBJ2-7
V gene: TRBV29-1
D gene: NA
CDR3 DNA: TGCAGCGTTGTGGTCCGAGACTACGAGCAGTACTTC
CDR3 protein: CSVVVRDYEQYF

clone size: few
J gene: TRBJ1-4
V gene: TRBV7-2
D gene: TRBD1
CDR3 DNA: TGTGCCAGCAGCCCGGACAGGCGGGGCGAAAAACTGTTTTTT
CDR3 protein: CASSPDRRGEKLFF

clone size: NA
J gene: TRBJ2-7
V gene: TRBV25-1
D gene: TRBD2
CDR3 DNA: TGTGCCAGCAGTCCCTCCAGCGGGGTATCCTACGAGCAGTACTTC
CDR3 protein: CASSPSSGVSYEQYF

clone size: many
J gene: TRBJ1-1
V gene: TRBV10-1
D gene: NA
CDR3 DNA: TGCGCCACTCGAACAGGGACGAACACTGAAGCTTTCTTT
CDR3 protein: CATRTGTNTEAFF

clone size: many
J gene: TRBJ1-4
V gene: TRBV29-1
D gene: NA
CDR3 DNA: TGCAGCGGTGGCGGGGGAACTAATGAAAAACTGTTTTTT
CDR3 protein: CSGGGGTNEKLFF

clone size: many
J gene: TRBJ2-5
V gene: TRBV2
D gene: TRBD1
CDR3 DNA: TGTGCCAGCAGAGACCGCGACAGGGCGACCCAGTACTTC
CDR3 protein: CASRDRDRATQYF

clone size: NA
J gene: TRBJ1-5
V gene: TRBV7-9
D gene: NA
CDR3 DNA: TGTGCCAGCAGCTTAGGGCCCGATCTCAATCAGCCCCAGCATTTT
CDR3 protein: CASSLGPDLNQPQHF

clone size: NA
J gene: TRBJ2-5
V gene: TRBV12-3/TRBV12-4
D gene: NA
CDR3 DNA: TGTGCCAGCAGCCCCACAGGGGAGGGGCAAGAGACCCAGTACTTC
CDR3 protein: CASSPTGEGQETQYF

clone size: NA
J gene: TRBJ2-5
V gene: TRBV11-2
D gene: NA
CDR3 DNA: TGTGCCAGCAGCTTAGGGGAGCGACCCCAAGAGACCCAGTACTTC
CDR3 protein: CASSLGERPQETQYF

clone size: few
J gene: TRBJ2-5
V gene: TRBV9
D gene: NA
CDR3 DNA: TGTGCCAGCAGCGCGCCCGTCGACCCTCAAGAGACCCAGTACTTC
CDR3 protein: CASSAPVDPQETQYF

clone size: NA
J gene: TRBJ2-6
V gene: TRBV7-9
D gene: TRBD1
CDR3 DNA: TGTGCCAGCAGCTTCCGGGACAGGGGGGCTGAGGGGGCCAACGTCCTGACTTTC
CDR3 protein: CASSFRDRGAEGANVLTF

clone size: NA
J gene: TRBJ1-1
V gene: TRBV20-1
D gene: TRBD1
CDR3 DNA: TGCAGTGCTACCCGGGACAGGGCCAGGACTGAAGCTTTCTTT
CDR3 protein: CSATRDRARTEAFF

clone size: NA
J gene: TRBJ1-1
V gene: TRBV2
D gene: NA
CDR3 DNA: TGTGCCAGCCCCGGGAGACGAAACACTGAAGCTTTCTTT
CDR3 protein: CASPGRRNTEAFF

clone size: once
J gene: TRBJ1-4
V gene: TRBV10-3
D gene: TRBD1
CDR3 DNA: TGTGCCAATCGACAGGGAGCAGGATCTGAAAAACTGTTTTTT
CDR3 protein: CANRQGAGSEKLFF

clone size: few
J gene: TRBJ1-1
V gene: TRBV9
D gene: NA
CDR3 DNA: TGTGCCAGCAGCCGCCTACAATCCACCGGGACATTCTTTGGTGAAGCTTTCTTT
CDR3 protein: CASSRLQSTGTFFGEAFF

clone size: NA
J gene: TRBJ1-5
V gene: TRBV24-1
D gene: NA
CDR3 DNA: TGTGCCACCAGTGAACCGGGGACGAGACAGCCCCAGCATTTT
CDR3 protein: CATSEPGTRQPQHF

clone size: many
J gene: TRBJ1-1
V gene: TRBV15
D gene: TRBD1
CDR3 DNA: TGTGCCACCAGCAGGAACAGGGGGGCTCTTGAAGCTTTCTTT
CDR3 protein: CATSRNRGALEAFF

clone size: many
J gene: TRBJ1-5
V gene: TRBV2
D gene: TRBD1
CDR3 DNA: TGTGCCAGCAGTTATAGGACAGGTCCAAATCAGCCCCAGCATTTT
CDR3 protein: CASSYRTGPNQPQHF

clone size: NA
J gene: TRBJ2-7
V gene: TRBV20-1
D gene: NA
CDR3 DNA: TGCAGTGCTGGGGGAGATTCTTCCTACGAGCAGTACTTC
CDR3 protein: CSAGGDSSYEQYF

clone size: few
J gene: TRBJ1-6
V gene: TRBV7-9
D gene: NA
CDR3 DNA: TGTGCCAGCAGCTTTGAGGGGGGTTATAATTCACCCCTCCACTTT
CDR3 protein: CASSFEGGYNSPLHF

clone size: NA
J gene: TRBJ2-3
V gene: TRBV6-5
D gene: NA
CDR3 DNA: TGTGCCAGCAGTAGCACCCCAGCTCGCACAGATACGCAGTATTTT
CDR3 protein: CASSSTPARTDTQYF

clone size: NA
J gene: TRBJ1-4
V gene: TRBV29-1
D gene: NA
CDR3 DNA: TGCAGCGTTCAAGCGAGGATGGGTGAAAAACTGTTTTTT
CDR3 protein: CSVQARMGEKLFF

clone size: many
J gene: TRBJ1-1
V gene: TRBV25-1
D gene: NA
CDR3 DNA: TGTGCCAGCAGTGAAGGTATGAACACTGAAGCTTTCTTT
CDR3 protein: CASSEGMNTEAFF

clone size: few
J gene: TRBJ2-5
V gene: TRBV7-2
D gene: NA
CDR3 DNA: TGTGCCAGCAGCGCCGGGACTGTTCAAGAGACCCAGTACTTC
CDR3 protein: CASSAGTVQETQYF

clone size: few
J gene: TRBJ2-2
V gene: TRBV5-1
D gene: NA
CDR3 DNA: TGCGCCAGCAGCTTGCGGGCAGGGGCCAACACCGGGGAGCTGTTTTTT
CDR3 protein: CASSLRAGANTGELFF

clone size: NA
J gene: TRBJ1-6
V gene: TRBV20-1
D gene: TRBD1
CDR3 DNA: TGCAGTGCTAGATTGGGACAGGGACGGTCACCCCTCCACTTT
CDR3 protein: CSARLGQGRSPLHF

clone size: NA
J gene: TRBJ1-2
V gene: TRBV7-3
D gene: TRBD1
CDR3 DNA: TGTGCCAGCAGCTTATCGTCGGACAGGGATTATGGCTACACCTTC
CDR3 protein: CASSLSSDRDYGYTF

clone size: NA
J gene: TRBJ2-7
V gene: TRBV6-1
D gene: TRBD2
CDR3 DNA: TGTGCCAGCAGTGAACTTAGCGGGAGGGCCTACGAGCAGTACTTC
CDR3 protein: CASSELSGRAYEQYF

clone size: NA
J gene: TRBJ1-5
V gene: TRBV7-9
D gene: NA
CDR3 DNA: TGTGCCAGCAGCTACGGGGGTGGGGGGGCGGAGACCCAGCATTTT
CDR3 protein: CASSYGGGGAETQHF

clone size: NA
J gene: TRBJ1-2
V gene: TRBV14
D gene: NA
CDR3 DNA: TGTGCCAGCAGTTATCTACAGGGTCGGGGCTATGGCTACACCTTC
CDR3 protein: CASSYLQGRGYGYTF